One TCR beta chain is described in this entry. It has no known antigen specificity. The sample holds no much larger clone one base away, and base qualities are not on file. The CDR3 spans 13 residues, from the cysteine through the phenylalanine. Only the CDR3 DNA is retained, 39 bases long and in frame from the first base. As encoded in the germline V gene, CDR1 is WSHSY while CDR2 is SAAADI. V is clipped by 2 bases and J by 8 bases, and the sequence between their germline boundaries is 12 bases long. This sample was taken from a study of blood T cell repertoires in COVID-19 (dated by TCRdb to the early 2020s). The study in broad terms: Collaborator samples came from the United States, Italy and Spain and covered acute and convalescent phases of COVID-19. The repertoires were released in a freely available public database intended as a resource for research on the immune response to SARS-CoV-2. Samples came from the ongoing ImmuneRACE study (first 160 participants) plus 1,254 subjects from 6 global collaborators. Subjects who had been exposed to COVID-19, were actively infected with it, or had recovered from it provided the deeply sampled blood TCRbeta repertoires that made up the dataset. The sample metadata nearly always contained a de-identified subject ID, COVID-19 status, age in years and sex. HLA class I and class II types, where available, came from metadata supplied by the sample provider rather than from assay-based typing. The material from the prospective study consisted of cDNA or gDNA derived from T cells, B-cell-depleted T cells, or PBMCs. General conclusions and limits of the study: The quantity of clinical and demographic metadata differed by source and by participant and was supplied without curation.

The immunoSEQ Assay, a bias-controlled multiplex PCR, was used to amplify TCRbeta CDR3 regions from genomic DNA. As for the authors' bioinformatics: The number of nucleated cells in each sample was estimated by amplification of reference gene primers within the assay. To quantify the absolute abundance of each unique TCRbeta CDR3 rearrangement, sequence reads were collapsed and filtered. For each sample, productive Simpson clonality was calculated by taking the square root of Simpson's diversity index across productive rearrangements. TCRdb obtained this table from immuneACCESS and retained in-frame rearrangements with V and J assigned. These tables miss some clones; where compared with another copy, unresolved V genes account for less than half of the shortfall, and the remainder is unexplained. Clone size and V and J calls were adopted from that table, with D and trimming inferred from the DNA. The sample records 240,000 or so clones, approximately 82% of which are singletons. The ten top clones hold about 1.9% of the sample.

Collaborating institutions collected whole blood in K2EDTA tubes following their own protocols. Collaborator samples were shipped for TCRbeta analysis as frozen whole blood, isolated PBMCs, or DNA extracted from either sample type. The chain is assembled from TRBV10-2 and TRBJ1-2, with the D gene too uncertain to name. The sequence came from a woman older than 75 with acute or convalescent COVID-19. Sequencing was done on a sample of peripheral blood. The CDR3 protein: CASSERPGGGYTF. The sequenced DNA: TGCGCCAGCAGTGAGCGGCCTGGAGGGGGCTACACCTTC.